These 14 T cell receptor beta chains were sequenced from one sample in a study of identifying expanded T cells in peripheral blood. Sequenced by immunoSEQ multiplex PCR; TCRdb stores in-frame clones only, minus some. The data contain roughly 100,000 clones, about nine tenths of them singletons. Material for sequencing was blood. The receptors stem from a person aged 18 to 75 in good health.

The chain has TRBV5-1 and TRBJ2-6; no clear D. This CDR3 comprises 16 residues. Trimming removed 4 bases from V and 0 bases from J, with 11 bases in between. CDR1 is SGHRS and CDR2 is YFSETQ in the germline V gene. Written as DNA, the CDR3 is TGCGCCAGCAGCCAACGGATTTCCTCTGGGGCCAACGTCCTGACTTTC. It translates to CASSQRISSGANVLTF.

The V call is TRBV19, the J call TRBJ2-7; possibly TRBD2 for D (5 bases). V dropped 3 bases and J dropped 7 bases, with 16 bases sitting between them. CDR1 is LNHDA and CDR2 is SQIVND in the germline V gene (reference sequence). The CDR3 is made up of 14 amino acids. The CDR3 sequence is CASSITSTQGEQYF. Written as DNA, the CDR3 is TGTGCCAGTAGTATTACTAGTACCCAAGGGGAGCAGTACTTC.

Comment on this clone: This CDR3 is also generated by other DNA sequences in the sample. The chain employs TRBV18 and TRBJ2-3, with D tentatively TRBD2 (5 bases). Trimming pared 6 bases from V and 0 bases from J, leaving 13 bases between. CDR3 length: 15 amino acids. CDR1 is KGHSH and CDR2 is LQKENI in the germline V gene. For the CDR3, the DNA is TGTGCCAGCTCCCCAGAGGGCCCGAGCACAGATACGCAGTATTTT. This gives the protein CASSPEGPSTDTQYF.

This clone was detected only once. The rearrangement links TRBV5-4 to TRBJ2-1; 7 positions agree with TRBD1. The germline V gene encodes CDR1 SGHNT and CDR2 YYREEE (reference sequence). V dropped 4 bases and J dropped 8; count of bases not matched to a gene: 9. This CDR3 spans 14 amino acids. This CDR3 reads CASSAQTGLDEQFF. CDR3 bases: TGTGCCAGCAGCGCCCAGACAGGGCTGGATGAGCAGTTCTTC.

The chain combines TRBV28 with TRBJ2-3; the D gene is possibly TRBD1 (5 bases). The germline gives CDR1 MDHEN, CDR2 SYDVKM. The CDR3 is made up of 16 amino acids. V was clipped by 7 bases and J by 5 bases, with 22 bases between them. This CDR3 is CASTPAGPGLKDTQYF. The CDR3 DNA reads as TGTGCCAGCACCCCGGCAGGGCCAGGGCTCAAAGATACGCAGTATTTT.

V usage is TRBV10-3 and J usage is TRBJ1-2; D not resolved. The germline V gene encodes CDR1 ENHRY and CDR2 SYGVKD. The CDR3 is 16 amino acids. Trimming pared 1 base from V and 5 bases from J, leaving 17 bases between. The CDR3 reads CAISEYPEQMMYGYTF. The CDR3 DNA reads TGTGCCATCAGTGAGTATCCCGAACAAATGATGTATGGCTACACCTTC.

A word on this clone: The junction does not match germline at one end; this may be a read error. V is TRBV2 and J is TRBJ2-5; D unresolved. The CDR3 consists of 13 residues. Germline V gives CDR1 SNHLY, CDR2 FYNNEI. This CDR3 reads CASSAGPQQTQYF. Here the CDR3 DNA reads TGTGCCAGCAGTGCTGGCCCCCAACAGACCCAGTACTTC.

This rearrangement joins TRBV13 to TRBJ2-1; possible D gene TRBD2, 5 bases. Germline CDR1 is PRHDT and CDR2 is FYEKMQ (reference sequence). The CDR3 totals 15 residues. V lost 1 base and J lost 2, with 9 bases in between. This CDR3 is CASSLAGSAYNEQFF. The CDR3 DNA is TGTGCCAGCAGCTTAGCGGGGTCCGCCTACAATGAGCAGTTCTTC. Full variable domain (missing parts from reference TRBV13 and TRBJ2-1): AAGVIQSPRHLIKEKRETATLKCYPIPRHDTVYWYQQGPGQDPQFLISFYEKMQSDKGSIPDRFSAQQFSDYHSELNMSSLELGDSALYFCASSLAGSAYNEQFFGPGTRLTVL.

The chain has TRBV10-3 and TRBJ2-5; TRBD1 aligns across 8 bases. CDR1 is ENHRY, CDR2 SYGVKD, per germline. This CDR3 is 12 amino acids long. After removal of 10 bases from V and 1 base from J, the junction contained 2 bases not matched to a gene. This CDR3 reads CARGTGQETQYF. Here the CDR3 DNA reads TGTGCCAGAGGGACAGGCCAAGAGACCCAGTACTTC.

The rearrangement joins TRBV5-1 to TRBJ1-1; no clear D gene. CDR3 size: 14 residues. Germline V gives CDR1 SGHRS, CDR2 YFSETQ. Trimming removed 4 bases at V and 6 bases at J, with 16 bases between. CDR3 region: CASSERGTESEAFF. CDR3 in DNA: TGCGCCAGCAGCGAACGGGGAACAGAGTCTGAAGCTTTCTTT.

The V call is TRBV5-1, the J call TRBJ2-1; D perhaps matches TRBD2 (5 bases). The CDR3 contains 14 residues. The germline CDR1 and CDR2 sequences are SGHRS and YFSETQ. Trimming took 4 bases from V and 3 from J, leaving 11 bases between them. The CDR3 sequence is CASSSSGDYNEQFF. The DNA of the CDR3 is TGCGCCAGCAGCAGTTCCGGGGACTACAATGAGCAGTTCTTC.

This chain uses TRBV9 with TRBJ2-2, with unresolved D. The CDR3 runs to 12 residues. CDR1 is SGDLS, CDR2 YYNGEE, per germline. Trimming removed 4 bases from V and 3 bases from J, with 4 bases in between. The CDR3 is CASSPHTGELFF. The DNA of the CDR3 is TGTGCCAGCAGCCCTCACACCGGGGAGCTGTTTTTT.

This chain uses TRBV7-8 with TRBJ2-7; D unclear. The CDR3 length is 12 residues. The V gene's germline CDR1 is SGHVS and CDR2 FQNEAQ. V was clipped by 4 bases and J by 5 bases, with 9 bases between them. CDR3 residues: CASSSDVHEQYF. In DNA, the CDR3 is TGTGCCAGCAGCTCCGACGTCCACGAGCAGTACTTC.

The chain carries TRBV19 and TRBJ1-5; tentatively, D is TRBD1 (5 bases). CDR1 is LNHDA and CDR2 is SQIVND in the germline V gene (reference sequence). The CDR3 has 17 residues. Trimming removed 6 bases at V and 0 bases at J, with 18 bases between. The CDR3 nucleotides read TGTGCCAGTAGGAGTCCCGGGACGGAGTTTAGCAATCAGCCCCAGCATTTT. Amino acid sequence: CASRSPGTEFSNQPQHF.